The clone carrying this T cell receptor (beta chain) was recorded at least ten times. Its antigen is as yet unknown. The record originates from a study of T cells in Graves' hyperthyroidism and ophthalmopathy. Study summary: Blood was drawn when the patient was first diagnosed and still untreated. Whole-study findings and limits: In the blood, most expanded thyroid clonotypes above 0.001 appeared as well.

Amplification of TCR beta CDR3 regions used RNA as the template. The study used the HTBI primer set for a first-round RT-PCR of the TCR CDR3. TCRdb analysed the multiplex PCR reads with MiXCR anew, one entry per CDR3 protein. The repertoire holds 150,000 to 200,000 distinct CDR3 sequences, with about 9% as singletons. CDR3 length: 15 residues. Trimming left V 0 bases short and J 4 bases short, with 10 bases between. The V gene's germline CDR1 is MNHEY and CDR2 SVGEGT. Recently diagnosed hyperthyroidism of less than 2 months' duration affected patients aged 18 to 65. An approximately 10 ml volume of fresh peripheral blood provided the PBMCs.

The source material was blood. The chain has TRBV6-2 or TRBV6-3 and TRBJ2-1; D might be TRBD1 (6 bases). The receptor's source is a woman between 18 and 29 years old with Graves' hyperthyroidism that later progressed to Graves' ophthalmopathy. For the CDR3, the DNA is TGTGCCAGCAGTTACTCAGGACAGCCTTACAATGAGCAGTTCTTC. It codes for CASSYSGQPYNEQFF.